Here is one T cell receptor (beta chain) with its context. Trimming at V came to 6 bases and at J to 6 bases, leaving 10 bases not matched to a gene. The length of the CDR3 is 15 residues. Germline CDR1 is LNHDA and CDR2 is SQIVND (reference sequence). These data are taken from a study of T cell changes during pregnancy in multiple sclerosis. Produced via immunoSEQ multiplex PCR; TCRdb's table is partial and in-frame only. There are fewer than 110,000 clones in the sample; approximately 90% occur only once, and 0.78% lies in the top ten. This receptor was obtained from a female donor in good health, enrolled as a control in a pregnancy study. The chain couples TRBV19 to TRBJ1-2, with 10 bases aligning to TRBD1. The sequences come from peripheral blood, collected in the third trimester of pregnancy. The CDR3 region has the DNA TGTGCCAGTAGAGATCGACAGGGGGCGTTCGATGGCTACACCTTC. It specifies CASRDRQGAFDGYTF.